This TCR beta chain was captured in a study of cytomegalovirus exposure and HLA in healthy donors. The wider study: From 150 million to 200 million T cells, an earlier analysis saw some 120 million unique TCR beta sequences.

Primers: 60 Vbeta forward and 13 Jbeta reverse. Produced via immunoSEQ multiplex PCR; TCRdb's table is partial and in-frame only. The data contain approximately 140,000 clones, roughly 80% of them singletons. V shed 5 bases, J shed 1 base, and the junction held 3 bases outside the gene matches. CDR1 is KGHSH and CDR2 is LQKENI in the germline V gene. The CDR3 contains 14 residues. Sequenced material: PBMCs. The origin of this receptor is a girl aged 2-10 years in good health and CMV-seronegative. The V gene is TRBV18, the J gene TRBJ1-2; 8 bases agree with TRBD1. The CDR3 region is CASSTQGVNYGYTF. The CDR3, as DNA: TGTGCCAGCTCAACACAGGGGGTTAACTATGGCTACACCTTC.